The present TCR beta chain was sequenced within a study of blood T cell repertoires in COVID-19. Turning to the study itself: Samples came from the United States, Italy and Spain, spanning acute and convalescent COVID-19. T cells, B-cell-depleted T cells, or PBMCs provided the cDNA or gDNA that served as material.

The authors' processing: Amplifying reference gene primers gave estimates of nucleated cell counts. The repertoire was sequenced with immunoSEQ multiplex PCR; TCRdb's copy has only in-frame clones and lacks some. D and trimming come from the DNA, and the V and J calls and clone size come from that table. The table records hundreds of thousands of clones, around four fifths of them present only once. The sequence derives from a woman aged 50 to 65 with acute or convalescent COVID-19. Material for sequencing was peripheral blood.

For the CDR3, the DNA is TGTGCCAGTACCGAAAACGGTATAAGGACAGCTGAAGCTTTCTTT. It translates to CASTENGIRTAEAFF. The genes are TRBV2 and TRBJ1-1; tentative D call: TRBD1 (6 bases). The CDR3 consists of 15 residues. Trimming removed 9 bases from V and 6 bases from J, with 23 bases in between. CDR1 and CDR2 (germline): SNHLY, FYNNEI.